These 25 T cell receptor beta chains came from one sample sequenced in a study of OX40 agonist ivuxolimab in advanced cancers. TCRdb's table, derived via immunoSEQ multiplex PCR, lists solely in-frame clones and lacks some. The sample has some 44,000 clones, 86% seen once. Sequenced material: CD4+ or CD8+ T cells sorted from blood, taken in a trial of the OX40 agonist ivuxolimab. These receptors originate from an adult with an advanced solid tumor such as melanoma, head and neck, liver or kidney cancer.

The chain carries TRBV5-5 and TRBJ1-1; D is ambiguous. Germline CDR1 and CDR2: SGHKS and YYEKEE (reference sequence). The CDR3 consists of 15 residues. Trimming removed 4 bases from V and 4 bases from J, with 17 bases in between. CDR3 sequence: CASSLLAPASTEAFF. CDR3 coding DNA: TGTGCCAGCAGCCTCCTGGCCCCGGCGAGCACTGAAGCTTTCTTT.

The chain recombines TRBV10-3 with TRBJ2-1; D is undetermined. The CDR3 runs 11 residues. From germline, CDR1 is ENHRY and CDR2 SYGVKD. V was pared by 6 bases and J by 5 bases, with 5 bases between. This chain's CDR3 is CAIRTNNEQFF. CDR3 bases: TGTGCCATCAGGACCAACAATGAGCAGTTCTTC.

V gene TRBV28 combines with J gene TRBJ1-5, with D uncertain. Trimming took 2 bases from V and 6 from J, leaving 11 bases between them. This CDR3 has 14 residues. CDR1 is MDHEN, CDR2 SYDVKM, per germline. This CDR3 reads CASSLRAGFQPQHF. The CDR3 DNA is TGTGCCAGCAGTTTAAGGGCAGGTTTTCAGCCCCAGCATTTT.

The chain employs TRBV5-6 and TRBJ1-1; D unclear. Looked up from germline, CDR1 is SGHDT and CDR2 is YYEEEE. V was clipped by 1 base and J by 3 bases, with 4 bases between them. This CDR3 region has 12 residues. Here the CDR3 reads CASSLSHTEAFF. The CDR3 DNA sequence: TGTGCCAGCAGCTTGAGTCACACTGAAGCTTTCTTT.

CDR3 coding DNA: TGTGCCAGCAGCTTATACAATTCACCCCTCCACTTT. Protein: CASSLYNSPLHF. This chain connects TRBV11-3 to TRBJ1-6; no clear D. This CDR3 contains 12 residues. CDR1 is SGHNT and CDR2 is YENEEA in the germline V gene. V was pared by 2 bases and J by 7 bases, with 3 bases between.

V gene TRBV2 combines with J gene TRBJ2-7, with 8 bases identical to TRBD2. This CDR3 spans 13 amino acids. V gave up 6 bases and J gave up 4 bases; unmatched junction bases: 5. The germline CDR1 and CDR2 sequences are SNHLY and FYNNEI. The CDR3 is CASRAGGEYEQYV. In DNA form, the CDR3 reads TGTGCCAGCAGAGCCGGGGGGGAATACGAGCAGTACGTC.

There are a few counts of this clone. The CDR3 reads CASSFTSGDQETQYF. The CDR3 bases are TGTGCCAGCAGTTTCACGTCGGGGGACCAAGAGACCCAGTACTTC. This chain links TRBV28 with TRBJ2-5; weak D call: TRBD2 (6 bases). CDR1 is MDHEN and CDR2 is SYDVKM in the germline V gene. V was clipped by 3 bases and J by 0 bases, with 11 bases between them. This CDR3 has 15 residues.

This clone was detected only a few times. The rearrangement joins TRBV2 to TRBJ2-5; possible D gene TRBD1, 6 bases. V lost 6 bases, J lost 1 base, and 9 bases lay in between. Germline V lookup: CDR1 SNHLY, CDR2 FYNNEI. The CDR3 totals 13 residues. CDR3 residues: CASRSDSQETQYF. The CDR3 coding sequence is TGTGCCAGCAGATCGGACAGCCAAGAGACCCAGTACTTC.

V gene TRBV11-1 combines with J gene TRBJ2-1; no clear D. The germline V and J ends were trimmed by 7 bases and 4 bases, with 5 bases remaining between them. CDR1 and CDR2 (germline): SGHAT, FQDESV (reference sequence). The CDR3 contains 11 residues. The CDR3 reads CASTQYNEQFF. The CDR3 coding sequence is TGTGCCAGCACCCAATACAATGAGCAGTTCTTC.

The chain couples TRBV28 to TRBJ1-1, with 7 bases fitting TRBD1. Germline V gene sequence: CDR1 MDHEN, CDR2 SYDVKM. V was clipped by 6 bases and J by 11 bases; unmatched bases: 6. The CDR3 is 11 amino acids. The CDR3 DNA reads TGTGCCAGCAGCTCCACAGGGGCGGCTTTCTTT. It encodes CASSSTGAAFF.

The chain is built from TRBV23-1 and TRBJ1-5, with D unclear. TRBV23-1 is an ORF, and what it does is uncertain. V was trimmed by 6 bases and J by 0 bases, leaving 18 bases between them. This CDR3 is 17 amino acids long. The CDR3 sequence: CASSHSIMTDSNQPQHF. In DNA, the CDR3 is TGCGCCAGCAGCCATTCGATTATGACGGATAGCAATCAGCCCCAGCATTTT.

This chain links TRBV9 with TRBJ1-5; 7 nucleotides match TRBD1. Germline CDR1 and CDR2: SGDLS and YYNGEE. V shed 3 bases and J 5 bases; nucleotides not matched to a gene: 2. The CDR3 length is 13 residues. CDR3 sequence reads: CASSGQGHQPQHF. CDR3 coding DNA: TGTGCCAGCAGCGGACAGGGCCATCAGCCCCAGCATTTT.

V gene TRBV5-5 combines with J gene TRBJ1-4; D gene unclear. This CDR3 is built from 15 residues. V shed 0 bases and J shed 2 bases, with 8 bases lying between them. From germline, CDR1 is SGHKS and CDR2 YYEKEE (reference sequence). The CDR3 region has the DNA TGTGCCAGCAGCTTGGGAGGGTATACTAATGAAAAACTGTTTTTT. Translated: CASSLGGYTNEKLFF.

The genes are TRBV4-1 and TRBJ1-2; TRBD1 aligns across 9 bases. J gave up 2 bases and V 2 bases, and 3 bases lay outside the gene matches. Germline lookup yields CDR1 MGHRA and CDR2 YSYEKL. CDR3 length equals 15 residues. CDR3 nucleotides: TGCGCCAGCAGCCAAACGGGACAGGGAAACTATGGCTACACCTTC. Protein product: CASSQTGQGNYGYTF.

The chain uses TRBV11-2 and TRBJ1-2; D remains unclear. Trimming took off 0 bases at V and 0 bases at J, with 11 bases between the two ends. This CDR3 spans 16 amino acids. CDR1 is SGHAT, CDR2 FQNNGV, per germline. This CDR3 is CASSLDVDLANYGYTF. The CDR3 coding sequence is TGTGCCAGCAGCTTAGATGTAGATTTAGCTAACTATGGCTACACCTTC.

The V gene is TRBV15, the J gene TRBJ2-6; D is undetermined. Germline CDR1 and CDR2: LNHNV and YYDKDF (reference sequence). The germline V and J ends were trimmed by 3 bases and 0 bases, with 9 bases remaining between them. The length of the CDR3 is 16 residues. This chain's CDR3 is CATSRNPGSGANVLTF. The CDR3 DNA reads as TGTGCCACCAGCAGGAATCCAGGCTCTGGGGCCAACGTCCTGACTTTC. The variable domain in full, completed from reference TRBV15 and TRBJ2-6, reads DAMVIQNPRYQVTQFGKPVTLSCSQTLNHNVMYWYQQKSSQAPKLLFHYYDKDFNNEADTPDNFQSRRPNTSFCFLDIRSPGLGDTAMYLCATSRNPGSGANVLTFGAGSRLTVL.

The chain carries TRBV28 and TRBJ2-3; 7 positions match TRBD1. The CDR3 runs 13 residues. Germline values: CDR1 MDHEN, CDR2 SYDVKM. The trim removed 9 bases at V and 1 base at J, leaving 4 bases unmatched. The CDR3 protein is CASNRGGTDTQYF. The CDR3 region has the DNA TGTGCCAGTAACAGGGGTGGCACAGATACGCAGTATTTT.

The gene calls are TRBV7-2 and TRBJ1-1, with a weak D call TRBD1 (6 bases). V lost 5 bases to trimming and J lost 2 bases, with 15 bases between them. Per germline, CDR1 SGHTA and CDR2 FQGNSA. This CDR3 is 15 amino acids long. CDR3 in amino acids: CASSTPRGVNTEAFF. As DNA, the CDR3 is TGTGCCAGCAGCACACCTAGGGGGGTAAACACTGAAGCTTTCTTT.

V usage is TRBV7-3 and J usage is TRBJ1-2; 7 nucleotides align to TRBD1. The V segment lost 5 bases and the J segment 8 bases; nucleotides outside the gene matches: 5. Germline CDR1 SGHTA, CDR2 FQGTGA. The CDR3 contains 12 residues. The CDR3 protein is CASSETGAGYTF. The CDR3 DNA reads TGTGCCAGCAGCGAAACAGGGGCCGGCTACACCTTC.

The chain couples TRBV28 to TRBJ2-3, with TRBD1 matching over 7 bases. Germline lookup yields CDR1 MDHEN and CDR2 SYDVKM. The J segment lost 0 bases and the V segment lost 6 bases, leaving 6 bases of the junction unmatched. The CDR3 runs to 15 residues. CDR3 DNA: TGTGCCAGCAGACTAACAGGGGCGAGCACAGATACGCAGTATTTT. It specifies CASRLTGASTDTQYF.

The V call is TRBV27, the J call TRBJ2-1; 7 nucleotides agree with TRBD2. The J segment lost 4 bases and the V segment lost 6 bases, leaving 3 bases of the junction unmatched. The CDR3 sequence is 13 residues long. Germline loops: CDR1 MNHEY, CDR2 SMNVEV (reference sequence). CDR3 bases: TGTGCCAGCAGAGCGGGGCTTTACAATGAGCAGTTCTTC. This encodes CASRAGLYNEQFF.

J is TRBJ2-7 and V is TRBV6-6; D remains unclear. The CDR3 extends over 13 amino acids. Germline CDR1 MNHNY, CDR2 SVGAGI (reference sequence). Trimming removed 1 base from V and 4 bases from J, with 8 bases in between. The CDR3 spells CASSYFHPYEQYF. CDR3 nucleotide sequence: TGTGCCAGCAGTTACTTCCACCCGTACGAGCAGTACTTC.

This clone was counted once. The chain joins TRBV7-9 to TRBJ2-7; possible D gene TRBD2, 5 bases. With 2 bases removed from V and 3 bases from J, the gap between germline ends came to 11 bases. Germline V CDR1 and CDR2: SEHNR, FQNEAQ (reference sequence). This CDR3 spans 14 amino acids. The CDR3 nucleotides read TGTGCCAGCAGCTTATCCGACGGAGGCTACGAGCAGTACGTC. Its protein product is CASSLSDGGYEQYV.

The sample holds one count of this clone. The V call is TRBV6-5, the J call TRBJ1-4; D not resolved. The germline CDR1 and CDR2 sequences are MNHEY and SVGAGI. With 4 bases removed from V and 7 bases from J, the gap between germline ends came to 13 bases. This CDR3 has 14 residues. CDR3: CASSLTGGVEKLFF. The CDR3 DNA follows: TGTGCCAGCAGTTTGACGGGAGGAGTTGAAAAACTGTTTTTT.

The CDR3 here is CASSTGLAGAVPPYEQYF. The CDR3 nucleotides read TGTGCCAGCAGCACGGGACTAGCGGGGGCCGTGCCCCCCTACGAGCAGTACTTC. The chain links TRBV9 to TRBJ2-7, with TRBD2 identical over 14 bases. The CDR3 is made up of 18 amino acids. Trimming cost V 4 bases and J 2 bases; bases outside gene matches: 11. The germline V gene has CDR1 SGDLS and CDR2 YYNGEE. The full variable domain, completed using reference TRBV9 and TRBJ2-7, is DSGVTQTPKHLITATGQRVTLRCSPRSGDLSVYWYQQSLDQGLQFLIQYYNGEERAKGNILERFSAQQFPDLHSELNLSSLELGDSALYFCASSTGLAGAVPPYEQYFGPGTRLTVT.